The TCR beta chain described here comes from a study of blood T cell repertoires in COVID-19. Study context: COVID-19 samples collected from the United States, Italy and Spain covered acute and convalescent phases.

In the case of this clone: The junction does not match germline at one end; this may be a read error.

Original analysis: How many nucleated cells were present was estimated from reference gene primer amplification. Method: immunoSEQ multiplex PCR; TCRdb's copy keeps in-frame clones and lacks some. V, J and clone size derive from that table, while D and trimming were established from the DNA sequence. The table records roughly 290,000 clones, approximately 83% of them present only once. Looked up from germline, CDR1 is DFQATT and CDR2 is SNEGSKA (reference sequence). This CDR3 is 13 amino acids long. The sample was peripheral blood. The sequence derives from a woman aged 25 to 39 who had recovered from COVID-19. The gene calls are TRBV20-1 and TRBJ2-4, with 7 bases aligning to TRBD2. CDR3 sequence (DNA): TGCAGTGCTAGTGGGCCGGGAGGTTCGGGAAGGCACTTC. Amino acids: CSASGPGGSGRHF.